These 24 T cell receptor beta chains were all obtained from the same sample, sequenced in a study of blood T cells in healthy people across ages. With a J-beta primer mix and a sample-barcoded 5' primer, a second PCR ran about 7 to 12 cycles. Each CDR3 protein is one row after TCRdb ran MiXCR on the 5' RACE reads. The sample includes approximately 690,000 distinct CDR3 sequences, roughly 43% of them seen just once. The sequenced material came from blood. These receptors originate from a man at least 80 years old in good health.

There are many counts of this clonotype. This chain links TRBV10-3 with TRBJ2-5, with no clear D. Per the germline V gene, CDR1 is ENHRY and CDR2 is SYGVKD. This CDR3 is 13 amino acids long. With 0 bases removed from V and 5 bases from J, the gap between germline ends came to 7 bases. CDR3 loop: CAISESSRETQYF. The CDR3 region has the DNA TGTGCCATCAGTGAGTCCTCACGTGAGACCCAGTACTTC.

V is TRBV20-1 and J is TRBJ2-6; 8 bases map to TRBD2. The CDR3 covers 17 residues. CDR1 and CDR2 from the germline V gene are DFQATT and SNEGSKA (reference sequence). V lost 6 bases and J lost 0; bases outside the gene matches: 10. The CDR3 region has the DNA TGCAGTGCCAGTAGACGGGGGGGTCTCTCTGGGGCCAACGTCCTGACTTTC. Translation gives CSASRRGGLSGANVLTF.

This sequence joins TRBV25-1 and TRBJ2-7, with TRBD1 identical over 11 bases. V lost 8 bases and J lost 6; bases outside the gene matches: 3. Germline V gene sequence: CDR1 MGHDK, CDR2 SYGVNS. This CDR3 contains 12 residues. The CDR3 region is CASRTGGVEQYF. The CDR3 DNA sequence: TGTGCCAGCCGGACAGGGGGCGTCGAGCAGTACTTC.

Comments on this clonotype: Compared with germline, one end of the junction differs, possibly owing to a read error. This chain uses TRBV9 with TRBJ1-2; 10 positions match TRBD1. This CDR3 is 16 amino acids long. CDR1 SGDLS and CDR2 YYNGEE come from the germline V gene. The CDR3: CASSPDRGLANYGYTF. In DNA form, the CDR3 reads TGTGCCAGCAGCCCAGACAGGGGGCTAGCTAACTATGGCTATACCTTC.

This clonotype was seen ten or more times. The chain is built from TRBV29-1 and TRBJ2-5, with a possible D match to TRBD2 (6 bases). Trimming cost V 7 bases and J 4 bases, with 19 bases left between them. The germline CDR1 and CDR2 sequences are SQVTM and ANQGSEA. This CDR3 has 14 residues. The CDR3 spells CSAKRGGGSETQYF. The CDR3 DNA is TGCAGCGCAAAAAGGGGCGGAGGGTCAGAGACCCAGTACTTC.

A few counts support this clonotype. The gene calls are TRBV29-1 and TRBJ1-1; TRBD1 aligns across 7 bases. Germline CDR1 and CDR2: SQVTM and ANQGSEA. The CDR3 spans 9 residues. This chain's CDR3 is CIDREGTFF. The CDR3 nucleotides are TGCATCGACAGGGAAGGGACTTTCTTT.

In its sample, this clonotype was seen a few times. This rearrangement joins TRBV6-2 or TRBV6-3 to TRBJ1-1; D gene uncertain. The germline V gene has CDR1 MNHEY and CDR2 SVGEGT. This CDR3 is built from 13 residues. With 4 bases removed from V and 0 bases from J, the gap between germline ends came to 6 bases. DNA of the CDR3: TGTGCCAGCAGTTCCTGGTTGAACACTGAAGCTTTCTTT. Its translation is CASSSWLNTEAFF.

The V and J genes are TRBV18 and TRBJ1-1; 9 nucleotides align to TRBD1. Germline V gives CDR1 KGHSH, CDR2 LQKENI. V trimming: 3 bases; J trimming: 2 bases; junction bases outside the gene matches: 7. This CDR3 spans 16 amino acids. CDR3 sequence: CASSPNRQGVNTEAFF. The DNA of the CDR3 is TGTGCCAGCTCACCGAATCGACAGGGGGTAAACACTGAAGCTTTCTTT.

This clonotype appeared a few times. The chain links TRBV20-1 to TRBJ2-3; a possible D gene is TRBD1 (5 bases). The germline V gene encodes CDR1 DFQATT and CDR2 SNEGSKA (reference sequence). The CDR3 has 15 residues. The V end was cut by 1 base, the J end by 2 bases, with 13 bases between. CDR3 region: CSARAAGANTDTQYF. The CDR3 DNA sequence: TGCAGTGCTAGAGCGGCTGGGGCGAACACAGATACGCAGTATTTT.

The chain joins TRBV28 to TRBJ2-1; TRBD2 matches at 14 bases. Germline V CDR1 and CDR2: MDHEN, SYDVKM. The CDR3 consists of 15 residues. Unmatched junction bases numbered 6, after V lost 8 bases and J lost 6 bases. CDR3 DNA sequence: TGTGCCAGCTTTGCGACTAGCGGGAGGGGCAATGAGCAGTTCTTC. This codes for CASFATSGRGNEQFF.

DNA of the CDR3: TGCAGTGCACACTCTGGAAACACCATATATTTT. This codes for CSAHSGNTIYF. This sequence joins TRBV20-1 and TRBJ1-3, with D uncertain. Looked up from germline, CDR1 is DFQATT and CDR2 is SNEGSKA (reference sequence). V dropped 6 bases and J dropped 0 bases, with 3 bases sitting between them. This CDR3 spans 11 amino acids.

This clonotype was detected many times. V usage is TRBV12-3 or TRBV12-4 and J usage is TRBJ1-5; 7 positions match TRBD1. With V trimmed by 5 bases and J by 11 bases, 9 bases remained unmatched. This CDR3 spans 13 amino acids. CDR3 sequence (DNA): TGTGCCAGCAGTCAGGGACAGAAGGCTTCCCAGCATTTT. Protein product: CASSQGQKASQHF.

In the case of this clonotype: This could be a read error, since a much larger clone is one nucleotide away. The chain employs TRBV6-1 and TRBJ1-2; perhaps TRBD1 as D (5 bases). The germline CDR1 and CDR2 sequences are MNHNS and SASEGT. The CDR3 has 15 amino acids. The CDR3 loop is CASSDASQAKYGYIF. The CDR3 DNA follows: TGTGCCAGCAGTGATGCCTCACAGGCAAAATATGGCTACATCTTC.

This chain connects TRBV11-3 to TRBJ2-5, with TRBD2 as a possible D gene (7 bases). This CDR3 has 15 amino acids. CDR1 and CDR2 (germline): SGHNT, YENEEA. V lost 3 bases and J 9 bases, leaving 20 bases between the germline ends. CDR3 DNA: TGTGCCAGCAGCTTCGGTGGGGGGGCGGGGGAGGCCCAGTACTTC. It is translated as CASSFGGGAGEAQYF.

The chain couples TRBV6-5 to TRBJ2-3, with TRBD1 as a possible D gene (5 bases). The length of the CDR3 is 11 residues. Per the germline V gene, CDR1 is MNHEY and CDR2 is SVGAGI. V lost 11 bases and J lost 0, with 6 bases in between. The CDR3 protein is CAGASTDTQYF. The CDR3 bases are TGTGCCGGGGCGAGCACAGATACGCAGTATTTT.

The chain couples TRBV25-1 to TRBJ2-3, with unresolved D. V was cut by 4 bases and J by 7 bases, with 12 bases left in between. CDR1 is MGHDK and CDR2 is SYGVNS in the germline V gene. The CDR3 has 13 amino acids. CDR3 amino acids: CASSALKANTQYF. In nucleotides, the CDR3 is TGTGCCAGCAGTGCCCTGAAGGCAAATACGCAGTATTTT.

V and J are TRBV11-2 and TRBJ2-3; 7 bases align to TRBD2. There are 16 residues in the CDR3. Germline V gene data show CDR1 as SGHAT and CDR2 as FQNNGV. The junction had 11 bases not matched to a gene; V was cut back by 4 bases and J by 4 bases. CDR3 sequence (DNA): TGTGCCAGCAGCTCATCGACTAGCATCCGGCCAGATACGCAGTATTTT. Translation: CASSSSTSIRPDTQYF.

The table lists this clonotype with many counts. The chain uses TRBV29-1 and TRBJ2-7, with D tentatively TRBD1 or TRBD2 (6 bases each). The germline V gene has CDR1 SQVTM and CDR2 ANQGSEA. V was cut by 4 bases and J by 6 bases, with 10 bases left in between. CDR3 length: 11 residues. The CDR3 sequence: CSVVQGGEQYF. The CDR3 DNA is TGCAGCGTTGTACAGGGAGGCGAGCAGTACTTC.

The J gene is TRBJ2-1, the V gene TRBV7-2; possibly TRBD1 or TRBD2 for D (7 bases each). The length of the CDR3 is 17 residues. Germline V gives CDR1 SGHTA, CDR2 FQGNSA. Trimming pared 5 bases from V and 8 bases from J, leaving 25 bases between. The CDR3 coding sequence is TGTGCCAGCAGCCTTGACCCGGGACAGCGGGGATGGGATGAGCAGTTCTTC. It is translated as CASSLDPGQRGWDEQFF.

The chain uses TRBV20-1 and TRBJ2-7; the D gene is possibly TRBD1 (6 bases). Near its end, the DNA agrees better with TRBJ2-5, so the J call may be wrong. The CDR3 contains 15 residues. The germline gives CDR1 DFQATT, CDR2 SNEGSKA (reference sequence). CDR3 in amino acids: CSASGSQGLGETQYF. CDR3 DNA sequence: TGCAGTGCTAGTGGCAGCCAGGGGTTAGGGGAGACCCAGTACTTC.

The rearrangement joins TRBV6-1 to TRBJ2-5; 7 nucleotides align to TRBD2. The end of the DNA aligns better with TRBJ2-7, so the J call may be wrong. Germline CDR1 reads MNHNS; CDR2 reads SASEGT. The CDR3 spans 15 residues. The CDR3 protein is CASRWGGRGSYEQYF. The CDR3, as DNA: TGTGCCAGCAGGTGGGGAGGGCGAGGCTCCTACGAGCAGTACTTC.

This clonotype was recorded a few times. The chain carries TRBV7-2 and TRBJ2-3, with 8 bases lining up with TRBD2. The germline V gene has CDR1 SGHTA and CDR2 FQGNSA. V was clipped by 6 bases and J by 14 bases; unmatched bases: 13. The CDR3 totals 13 residues. The CDR3 loop reads CASSSREGLETYF. CDR3 nucleotide sequence: TGTGCCAGCAGTTCCCGGGAGGGACTAGAGACGTATTTT.

J is TRBJ2-5 and V is TRBV5-4; TRBD2 matches 10 bases. The trim removed 4 bases at V and 11 bases at J, leaving 8 bases unmatched. The V gene's germline CDR1 is SGHNT and CDR2 YYREEE (reference sequence). This CDR3 is built from 13 residues. Here the CDR3 DNA reads TGTGCCAGCAGCGCGGGACTAGCGAGAGAGCAGTACTTC. Translated: CASSAGLAREQYF. The variable domain in full, completed from reference TRBV5-4 and TRBJ2-5, reads ETGVTQSPTHLIKTRGQQVTLRCSSQSGHNTVSWYQQALGQGPQFIFQYYREEENGRGNFPPRFSGLQFPNYSSELNVNALELDDSALYLCASSAGLAREQYFGPGTRLLVL.

Concerning this clonotype: One end of the junction does not line up with germline, which may come from a read error. The chain couples TRBV6-6 to TRBJ1-4, with 10 bases fitting TRBD1. The CDR3 has 17 amino acids. From germline, CDR1 is MNHNY and CDR2 SVGAGI (reference sequence). CDR3 bases: TGTGCCGGCAGTTACTCCTCTGTGGGACAGGGGCGAGAAAAACTGTTTTTT. The encoded protein is CAGSYSSVGQGREKLFF.